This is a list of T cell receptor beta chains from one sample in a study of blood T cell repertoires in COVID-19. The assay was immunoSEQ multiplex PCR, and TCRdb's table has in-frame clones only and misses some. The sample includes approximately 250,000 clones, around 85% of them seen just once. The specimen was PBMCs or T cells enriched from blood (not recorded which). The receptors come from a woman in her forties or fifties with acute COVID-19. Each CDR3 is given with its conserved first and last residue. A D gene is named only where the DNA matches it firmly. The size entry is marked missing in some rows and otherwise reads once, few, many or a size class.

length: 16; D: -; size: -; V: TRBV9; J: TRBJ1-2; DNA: TGTGCCAGCAGCCCTTGGCGGGGCCGCGGGAACTATGGCTACACCTTC; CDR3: CASSPWRGRGNYGYTF
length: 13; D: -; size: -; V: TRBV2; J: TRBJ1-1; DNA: TGTGCCAGCAAAGCGGACGGGAACACTGAAGCTTTCTTT; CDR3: CASKADGNTEAFF
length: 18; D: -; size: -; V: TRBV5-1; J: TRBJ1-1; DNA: TGCGCCAGCAGCTTCTTCTCTACAGGGTCGTGGAGGAACACTGAAGCTTTCTTT; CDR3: CASSFFSTGSWRNTEAFF
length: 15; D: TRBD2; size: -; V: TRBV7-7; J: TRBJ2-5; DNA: TGTGCTAGCAGCTTAGGCCTAGCGGGGGTGGAGACCCAGTACTTC; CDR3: CASSLGLAGVETQYF
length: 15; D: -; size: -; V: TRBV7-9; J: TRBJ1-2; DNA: TGTGCCAGCAGCTTAGGTGACAGGAGTAACTATGGCTACACCTTC; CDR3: CASSLGDRSNYGYTF
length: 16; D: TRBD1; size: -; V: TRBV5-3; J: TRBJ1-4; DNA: TGTGCCAGAAGGGCGGACAGGGGAGGAGGCGGTGAAAAACTGTTTTTT; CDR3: CARRADRGGGGEKLFF
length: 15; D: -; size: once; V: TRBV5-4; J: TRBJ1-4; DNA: TGTGCCAGCAGCCGGGGGGGCAGGGGCCCCGTAGAACTGTTTTTT; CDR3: CASSRGGRGPVELFF
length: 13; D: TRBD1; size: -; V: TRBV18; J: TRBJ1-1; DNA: TGTGCCAGCTCACCCGGCGAGGGGGCAGCAGCTTTCTTT; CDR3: CASSPGEGAAAFF
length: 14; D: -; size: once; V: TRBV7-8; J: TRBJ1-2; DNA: TGTGCCAGCAGCTTAGAACCAGCTAACTATGGCTACACCTTC; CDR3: CASSLEPANYGYTF
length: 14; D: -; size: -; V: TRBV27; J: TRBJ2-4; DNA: TGTGCCAGCAGCCCCGAGAGGGCCGGGCACATTCAGTACTTC; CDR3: CASSPERAGHIQYF
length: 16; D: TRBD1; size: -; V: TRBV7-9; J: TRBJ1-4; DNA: TGTGCCAGCGATCCGGGACAGGGGCTCGGGGGTGAAAAACTGTTTTTT; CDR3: CASDPGQGLGGEKLFF
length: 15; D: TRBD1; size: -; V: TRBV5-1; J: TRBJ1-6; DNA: TGCGCCAGCAGCTCTAGGACAGGGAAGGATTCACCCCTCCACTTT; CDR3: CASSSRTGKDSPLHF
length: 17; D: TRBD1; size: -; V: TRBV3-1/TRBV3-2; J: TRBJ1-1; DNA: TGTGCCAGCAGCCAAGATTTAGACAGGGGGACGAACACTGAAGCTTTCTTT; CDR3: CASSQDLDRGTNTEAFF
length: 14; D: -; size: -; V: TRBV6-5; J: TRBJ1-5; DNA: TGTGCCAGCGTAACGACAGGTGGGAGCCAGCCCCAGCATTTT; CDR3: CASVTTGGSQPQHF
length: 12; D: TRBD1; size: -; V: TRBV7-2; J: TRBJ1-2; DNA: TGTGCCAGCAGCAGAGACAGGGCTGGCTACACCTTC; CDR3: CASSRDRAGYTF
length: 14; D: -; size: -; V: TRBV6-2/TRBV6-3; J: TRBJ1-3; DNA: TGTGCCAGCAGGCCTACAGGGTCCGGAAACACCATATATTTT; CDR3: CASRPTGSGNTIYF
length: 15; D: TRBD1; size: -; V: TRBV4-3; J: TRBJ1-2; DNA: TGCGCCAGCACTCGGGCTACAGGGGTTAACTATGGCTACACCTTC; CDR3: CASTRATGVNYGYTF
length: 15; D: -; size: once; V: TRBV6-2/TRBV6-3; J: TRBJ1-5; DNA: TGTGCCAGCAGTGTACGAAATATGAGGAATCAGCCCCAGCATTTT; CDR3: CASSVRNMRNQPQHF
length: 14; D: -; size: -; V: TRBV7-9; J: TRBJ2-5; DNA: TGTGCCAGCAGCCGGGACATACTTAAAGAGACCCAGTACTTC; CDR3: CASSRDILKETQYF
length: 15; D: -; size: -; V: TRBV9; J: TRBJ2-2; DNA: TGTGCCAGCAGTACAGGTTCAGGGAACACCGGGGAGCTGTTTTTT; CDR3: CASSTGSGNTGELFF
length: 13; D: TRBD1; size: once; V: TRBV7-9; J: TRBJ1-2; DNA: TGTGCCAGCAGCTTAGAGACAGGGACGGGCTACACCTTC; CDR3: CASSLETGTGYTF
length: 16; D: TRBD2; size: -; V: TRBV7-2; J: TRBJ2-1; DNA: TGTGCCAGCAGCGGGCCGGGACTAGCGCAATACAATGAGCAGTTCTTC; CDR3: CASSGPGLAQYNEQFF
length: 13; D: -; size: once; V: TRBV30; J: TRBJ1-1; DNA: TGTGCCTGGAGTCCAGGGGATAACACTGAAGCTTTCTTT; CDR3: CAWSPGDNTEAFF
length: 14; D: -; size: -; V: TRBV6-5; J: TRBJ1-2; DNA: TGTGCCAGCAGTTACGTCGACAGGTCGCATGGCTACACCTTC; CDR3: CASSYVDRSHGYTF
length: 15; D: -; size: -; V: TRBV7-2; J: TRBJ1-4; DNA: TGTGCCAGCAGCTTAGCAAAACGGGAAAATGAAAAACTGTTTTTT; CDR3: CASSLAKRENEKLFF
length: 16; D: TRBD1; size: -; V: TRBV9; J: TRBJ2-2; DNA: TGTGCCAGCAGCGTGGCCGGACAGGGGAACACCGGGGAGCTGTTTTTT; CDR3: CASSVAGQGNTGELFF
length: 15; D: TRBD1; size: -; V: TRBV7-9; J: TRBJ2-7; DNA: TGTGCCAGCAGCTTACGGGCAGGGGGCATCCACGAGCAGTACTTC; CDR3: CASSLRAGGIHEQYF
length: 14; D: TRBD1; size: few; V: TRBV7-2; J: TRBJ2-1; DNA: TGTGCCAGCAGCCCTAGGGGGACAGAGGATGAGCAGTTCTTC; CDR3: CASSPRGTEDEQFF
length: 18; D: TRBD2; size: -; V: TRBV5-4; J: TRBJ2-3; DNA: TGTGCCAGCAGCTTCAGTCTAGCGGGGGGAACTAGCACAGATACGCAGTATTTT; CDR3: CASSFSLAGGTSTDTQYF
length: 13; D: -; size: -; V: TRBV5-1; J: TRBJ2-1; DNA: TGCGCCAGCAGCTTGGCCAGCTACAATGAGCAGTTCTTC; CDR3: CASSLASYNEQFF
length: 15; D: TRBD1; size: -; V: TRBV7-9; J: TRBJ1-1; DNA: TGTGCCAGCAGTGGACAGGGGACCTTGAACACTGAAGCTTTCTTT; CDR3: CASSGQGTLNTEAFF
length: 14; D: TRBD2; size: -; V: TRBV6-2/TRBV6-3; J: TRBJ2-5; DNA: TGTGCCAGCAGTAGAGGGCTAGCGGGCGAGACCCAGTACTTC; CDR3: CASSRGLAGETQYF
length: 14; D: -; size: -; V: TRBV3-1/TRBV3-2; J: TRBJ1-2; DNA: TGTGCCAGCAGCCCGGACAGTTTCTCCTATGGCTACACCTTC; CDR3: CASSPDSFSYGYTF
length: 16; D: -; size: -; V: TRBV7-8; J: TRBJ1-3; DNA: TGTGCCAGCAGCTTAGGGGCCGTTCTGGCTAGAAACACCATATATTTT; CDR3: CASSLGAVLARNTIYF
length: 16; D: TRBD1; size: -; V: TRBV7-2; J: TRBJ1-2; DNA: TGTGCCAGCAGCTCAGGGGGCGCGAGGACATCTTATGGCTACACCTTC; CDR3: CASSSGGARTSYGYTF
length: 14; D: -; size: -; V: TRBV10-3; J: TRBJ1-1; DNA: TGTGCCATCAGTGACTTCCAGGGGAACACTGAAGCTTTCTTT; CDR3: CAISDFQGNTEAFF
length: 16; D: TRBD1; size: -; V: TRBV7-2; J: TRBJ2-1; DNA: TGTGCCAGCAGCTTAGACAGGGGGCCCTATCACAATGAGCAGTTCTTC; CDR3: CASSLDRGPYHNEQFF
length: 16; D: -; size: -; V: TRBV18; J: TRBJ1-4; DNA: TGTGCCAGCTCACTCTCTTCCCCGGCGGCTAATGAAAAACTGTTTTTT; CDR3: CASSLSSPAANEKLFF
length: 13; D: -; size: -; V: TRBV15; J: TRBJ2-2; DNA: TGTGCCACTAACATCCAGGGGAGCGGGGAGCTGTTTTTT; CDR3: CATNIQGSGELFF
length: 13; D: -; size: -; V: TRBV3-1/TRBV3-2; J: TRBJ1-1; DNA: TGTGCCAGCAGTGAACAGGGCCCGGGGGAAGCTTTCTTT; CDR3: CASSEQGPGEAFF
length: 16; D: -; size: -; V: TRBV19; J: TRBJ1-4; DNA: TGTGCCAGTACCCCCCGGGGGGCGGGGCGGGCTGAAAAACTGTTTTTT; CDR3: CASTPRGAGRAEKLFF
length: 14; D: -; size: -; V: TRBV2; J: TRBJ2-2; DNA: TGTGCCAGCAGTGAACGAGGAGGCACCGGGGAGCTGTTTTTT; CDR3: CASSERGGTGELFF
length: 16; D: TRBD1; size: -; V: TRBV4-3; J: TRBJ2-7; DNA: TGCGCCAGCAGCCAGTCCGGGACAGGGGAGGCTTACGAGCAGTACTTC; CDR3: CASSQSGTGEAYEQYF
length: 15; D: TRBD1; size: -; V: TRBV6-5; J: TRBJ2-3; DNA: TGTGCCAGCAGCCCAGGTGTAACAGGGGCAGATACGCAGTATTTT; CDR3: CASSPGVTGADTQYF
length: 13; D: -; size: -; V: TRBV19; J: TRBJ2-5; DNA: TGTGCCAGTAGTGCAGGGTTCGAAGAGACCCAGTACTTC; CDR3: CASSAGFEETQYF
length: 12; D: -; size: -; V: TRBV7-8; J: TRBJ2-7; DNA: TGTGCCAGCAGCCCTCGGGGCTACGAGCAGTACTTC; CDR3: CASSPRGYEQYF
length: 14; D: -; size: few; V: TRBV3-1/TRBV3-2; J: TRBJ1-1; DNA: TGTGCCAGCAGCCAAGATGGGGGGAAGCGCGAAGCTTTCTTT; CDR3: CASSQDGGKREAFF
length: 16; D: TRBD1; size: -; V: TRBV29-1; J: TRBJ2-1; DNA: TGCAGCGTTGAAGGGCCGGACAGGGTCTCCTACAATGAGCAGTTCTTC; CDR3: CSVEGPDRVSYNEQFF
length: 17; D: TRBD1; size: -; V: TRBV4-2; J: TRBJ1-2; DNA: TGTGCCAGCAGCCAAGTCCGACAGGGCCCAGGCAGCTATGGCTACACCTTC; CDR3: CASSQVRQGPGSYGYTF
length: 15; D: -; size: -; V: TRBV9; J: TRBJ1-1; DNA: TGTGCCAGCAGCGTAGAAGCGGGGGGACGGACTGAAGCTTTCTTT; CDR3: CASSVEAGGRTEAFF
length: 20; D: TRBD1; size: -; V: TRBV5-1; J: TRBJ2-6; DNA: TGCGCCAGCAGCTTGCAACCGGGACAGGGGGTTTCTTCTGGGGCCAACGTCCTGACTTTC; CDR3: CASSLQPGQGVSSGANVLTF